The source of this TCR beta chain is a study of beta chain features in type 1 diabetes. Trimming left V 10 bases short and J 8 bases short, with 20 bases between. CDR1 is SEHNR, CDR2 FQNEAQ, per germline (reference sequence). The CDR3 totals 14 residues. The whole isolated RNA underwent reverse transcription, so sequencing captured expressed TCRB transcripts. The data were produced by immunoSEQ multiplex PCR, yet TCRdb's version contains in-frame clones alone and is incomplete. The sample yields 400,000 or so clones, about 10% seen once. General study results and limits: TCRB CDR3s were moderately but significantly shorter in Type 1 diabetes patients in all four CD4+ subsets. Healthy donors had naive, central memory and Treg TCRB repertoires that appeared less similar than those seen among patients.

As to this clone: Its antigen remains unknown.

Material: central memory CD4+ T cells from blood. J is TRBJ1-4 and V is TRBV7-9; D is possibly TRBD1 (6 bases). This clonotype was obtained from a man aged 25 to 45 with type 1 diabetes. CDR3 nucleotides: TGTGCCACCCCTGAGGGCGCAGGGGAAGAAAAACTGTTTTTT. This gives the protein CATPEGAGEEKLFF.